Below are 8 T cell receptor beta chains sequenced from a single sample in a study of monozygotic twins with inflammatory bowel disease. After re-calling the 5' RACE reads, TCRdb lists one entry per CDR3 protein, DNA absent. This listing includes around 210,000 distinct CDR3 sequences. Sequenced input: blood. Every receptor here comes from a human donor with ulcerative colitis or Crohn's disease, or a healthy co-twin of an affected twin (not recorded which).

The chain has TRBV27 and TRBJ2-2; TCRdb outputs TRBD1, but without DNA this stays unchecked. The CDR3 totals 14 residues. Germline values: CDR1 MNHEY, CDR2 SMNVEV (reference sequence). This chain's CDR3 is CASSLKDWGGELFF.

The CDR3: CASSLRETGRAEAFF. This chain uses TRBV7-2 with TRBJ1-1; lacking DNA, the TRBD1 call made by TCRdb goes unchecked. This CDR3 comprises 15 residues. Germline lookup yields CDR1 SGHTA and CDR2 FQGNSA.

The J gene is TRBJ2-7, the V gene TRBV6-5; absent DNA, TCRdb's TRBD1 call cannot be checked. The CDR3 consists of 16 residues. Looked up from germline, CDR1 is MNHEY and CDR2 is SVGAGI. The CDR3 sequence is CASSYSVASSRYEQYF.

The rearrangement uses TRBV21-1 and TRBJ2-7. TRBV21-1 is recorded as a pseudogene. This CDR3 comprises 16 residues. Here the CDR3 reads CASRLAVLRSSYEQYF.

This chain links TRBV6-1 with TRBJ2-1; TCRdb gives TRBD2 as the D gene, but with no DNA this cannot be confirmed. Germline-derived CDR1 and CDR2 are MNHNS and SASEGT. The CDR3 runs 15 residues. CDR3 in amino acids: CASSRGLAGNNEQFF.

The gene calls are TRBV4-1 and TRBJ2-7; TCRdb designates TRBD1, a call that cannot be tested without DNA. This CDR3 is 18 amino acids long. Germline loops: CDR1 MGHRA, CDR2 YSYEKL. The CDR3 here is CASSQDGAVTAFSYEQYF.

The rearrangement links TRBV7-9 to TRBJ1-4. The V gene's germline CDR1 is SEHNR and CDR2 FQNEAQ (reference sequence). There are 13 residues in the CDR3. The CDR3 sequence is CASSDSSGEKLFF.

The chain uses TRBV7-2 and TRBJ2-4; the D gene TCRdb calls, TRBD1, cannot be checked with no DNA. Germline CDR1 reads SGHTA; CDR2 reads FQGNSA. The CDR3 has 14 residues. The CDR3 region is CASNKQGQKNIQYF.